The entry that follows covers one T cell receptor beta chain sequence. Its antigen is unknown. Additional DNA sequences in this sample encode the identical CDR3. The data originate from a study of cytomegalovirus exposure and HLA in healthy donors. In the study overall: Earlier, some 200 million T cells were analyzed, and some 120 million unique TCR beta sequences were found among them.

This CDR3 comprises 13 residues. Germline values: CDR1 MNHEY, CDR2 SMNVEV (reference sequence). V lost 3 bases and J lost 2, with 7 bases in between. Study-wide results and caveats: The investigators catalogued 164 TCR beta chains as cytomegalovirus-associated.

The PCR made use of 60 Vbeta and 13 Jbeta primers. Profiling relied on immunoSEQ multiplex PCR, and the TCRdb table lists in-frame clones only, not all of them. The repertoire has roughly 280,000 clones, roughly 70% of them found once; the top ten carry roughly 2.4%. The rearrangement links TRBV27 to TRBJ1-2; a possible D gene is TRBD1 (5 bases). Sequenced sample: PBMCs. The sequence was obtained from a female donor in good health and CMV-seronegative. The CDR3 loop is CASSFGGNYGYTF. CDR3 nucleotide sequence: TGTGCCAGCAGTTTCGGGGGGAACTATGGCTACACCTTC.